The 21 T cell receptor beta chains reported below all come from one sample, sequenced in a study of T cell repertoires in cytomegalovirus infection. Their recognized antigens are unknown. TCRdb reprocessed the reads with MiXCR, giving one entry per CDR3 protein. The sample yields hundreds of thousands of distinct CDR3 sequences, approximately 32% seen once. This material consisted of cultured CD8+ T cells from PBMCs, taken from culture after CMV antigen stimulation. The origin of the receptors is a human donor in good health (CMV status not recorded). Some clones in this sample may be carry-over from other donors' samples.

This clonotype was counted between two and nine times. The gene calls are TRBV19 and TRBJ1-1; 7 bases are a match to TRBD1. Germline lookup yields CDR1 LNHDA and CDR2 SQIVND (reference sequence). The V and J ends lost 9 bases and 3 bases, in that order; junction bases with no gene match: 4. CDR3 size: 12 residues. CDR3 protein: CASQTGYTEAFF. The CDR3 DNA reads as TGTGCCAGCCAGACAGGGTACACTGAAGCTTTCTTT. Complete variable domain (other parts from reference TRBV19 and TRBJ1-1): DGGITQSPKYLFRKEGQNVTLSCEQNLNHDAMYWYRQDPGQGLRLIYYSQIVNDFQKGDIAEGYSVSREKKESFPLTVTSAQKNPTAFYLCASQTGYTEAFFGQGTRLTVV.

CDR3 in amino acids: CASSPGDSGPSYNEQFF. The CDR3 DNA sequence: TGTGCCAGCAGCCCCGGTGATAGCGGACCTTCCTACAATGAGCAGTTCTTC. The rearrangement uses TRBV7-9 and TRBJ2-1, with D maybe TRBD2 (6 bases). V lost 5 bases, J lost 1 base, and 18 bases lay in between. The CDR3 is 17 amino acids. CDR1 is SEHNR, CDR2 FQNEAQ, per germline (reference sequence).

This clonotype was counted a few times. The rearrangement uses TRBV4-2 and TRBJ2-1; D unresolved. CDR1 is LGHNA, CDR2 YNFKEQ, per germline. Trimming took 0 bases from V and 5 from J, leaving 17 bases between them. This CDR3 has 17 amino acids. Here the CDR3 reads CASSQDIGNLINNEQFF. DNA of the CDR3: TGTGCCAGCAGCCAAGATATAGGAAACTTGATAAACAATGAGCAGTTCTTC.

The V gene is TRBV5-8, the J gene TRBJ1-6; D is possibly TRBD1 (5 bases). The germline V and J ends were trimmed by 5 bases and 9 bases, with 12 bases remaining between them. The CDR3 is 13 amino acids. Germline V gene sequence: CDR1 SGHTS, CDR2 YDEGEE. As DNA, the CDR3 is TGTGCCAGCAGACATCCCAGGGCTTCACCCCTCCACTTT. Protein sequence: CASRHPRASPLHF.

This rearrangement joins TRBV7-9 to TRBJ1-2; D not certain. Trimming took 7 bases from V and 8 from J, leaving 11 bases between them. CDR3 length: 11 amino acids. Germline CDR1 and CDR2: SEHNR and FQNEAQ (reference sequence). The CDR3 sequence: CASTVYIGYTF. CDR3 in DNA: TGTGCCAGCACCGTTTACATAGGCTACACCTTC.

The chain's CDR3 is CASSHLSGQGTSYEQYF. CDR3 nucleotide sequence: TGTGCCAGCAGCCATCTGTCGGGGCAGGGTACCTCCTACGAGCAGTACTTC. This sequence joins TRBV3-1 and TRBJ2-7; D may match TRBD1 or TRBD2 (5 bases each). Trimming stripped 3 bases from V and 0 bases from J, with 18 bases between. From germline, CDR1 is LGHDT and CDR2 YNNKEL (reference sequence). The CDR3 is 17 residues long.

This clonotype was observed a few times. The CDR3 is CASSPGSGGRYNEQFF. In DNA, the CDR3 is TGTGCCAGCAGCCCCGGCAGCGGGGGCCGCTACAATGAGCAGTTCTTC. The chain is built from TRBV7-2 and TRBJ2-1; 8 bases line up with TRBD2. The V gene's germline CDR1 is SGHTA and CDR2 FQGNSA. After removal of 5 bases from V and 3 bases from J, the junction contained 9 bases not matched to a gene. The CDR3 covers 16 residues.

In its sample, this clonotype was seen many times. As DNA, the CDR3 is TGTGCCAGCAGCCCCTTAGCGGGGGCTAGCACAGATACGCAGTATTTT. Its translation: CASSPLAGASTDTQYF. This chain uses TRBV7-9 with TRBJ2-3; 9 nucleotides agree with TRBD2. V trimming: 5 bases; J trimming: 0 bases; junction bases outside the gene matches: 6. This CDR3 comprises 16 residues. The germline V gene has CDR1 SEHNR and CDR2 FQNEAQ (reference sequence).

CDR3 nucleotides: TGCAGCGTTGTTTCGGGCTGGGAGACCCAGTACTTC. Its protein product is CSVVSGWETQYF. The gene calls are TRBV29-1 and TRBJ2-5, with D unclear. V lost 4 bases and J 5 bases, leaving 11 bases between the germline ends. The V gene's germline CDR1 is SQVTM and CDR2 ANQGSEA. The CDR3 totals 12 residues.

The chain uses TRBV7-9 and TRBJ2-4; TRBD1 might be the D (6 bases). V lost 4 bases to trimming and J lost 1 base, with 17 bases between them. This CDR3 is built from 17 residues. The germline gives CDR1 SEHNR, CDR2 FQNEAQ (reference sequence). CDR3 protein: CASSSSNTGIAKNIQYF. The CDR3 region has the DNA TGTGCCAGCAGCTCAAGCAACACAGGGATCGCCAAAAACATTCAGTACTTC.

This chain connects TRBV5-1 to TRBJ1-1; D is uncertain. The germline V gene encodes CDR1 SGHRS and CDR2 YFSETQ. Deletions cut 0 bases from V and 1 base from J, with 16 bases between. The CDR3 totals 17 residues. CDR3 nucleotides: TGCGCCAGCAGCTTGGCCGCCTATCGGGCAGGGAACACTGAAGCTTTCTTT. Translated, it gives CASSLAAYRAGNTEAFF.

At least ten counts were recorded for this clonotype. This chain links TRBV7-6 with TRBJ2-3, with TRBD2 matching over 10 bases. J gave up 2 bases and V 0 bases, and 11 bases lay outside the gene matches. Germline values: CDR1 SGHVS, CDR2 FNYEAQ. The CDR3 covers 19 residues. The CDR3 spells CASSLAWASGGQNTDTQYF. Written as DNA, the CDR3 is TGTGCCAGCAGCTTAGCTTGGGCTAGCGGGGGACAGAACACAGATACGCAGTATTTT.

The chain carries TRBV7-9 and TRBJ2-1; 7 nucleotides agree with TRBD1. The CDR3 has 15 residues. The V gene's germline CDR1 is SEHNR and CDR2 FQNEAQ (reference sequence). J was trimmed by 14 bases and V by 1 base; bases with no gene match: 14. The CDR3 reads CASSLETGPPRWEFF. The CDR3 DNA reads TGTGCCAGCAGCTTAGAGACAGGGCCTCCCCGGTGGGAGTTCTTC.

In this sample, this clonotype turned up many times. The rearrangement joins TRBV7-6 to TRBJ2-7, with D hard to call. The CDR3 is 13 amino acids. V was shortened by 0 bases and J by 3 bases, with 6 bases between the two germline ends. Germline V gene sequence: CDR1 SGHVS, CDR2 FNYEAQ. CDR3 sequence (DNA): TGTGCCAGCAGCTTAGCAGCAGTCTACGAGCAGTACTTC. Translating it yields CASSLAAVYEQYF.

This clonotype has at least ten counts. The genes are TRBV18 and TRBJ1-2, with 9 bases lining up with TRBD1. The CDR3 consists of 13 residues. J gave up 8 bases and V 2 bases, and 3 bases lay outside the gene matches. The germline CDR1 and CDR2 sequences are KGHSH and LQKENI. DNA of the CDR3: TGTGCCAGCTCACCAAGGACAGGGGACGGCTACACCTTC. The encoded protein is CASSPRTGDGYTF.

The CDR3 sequence is CASSQERGSNTEAFF. DNA for the CDR3: TGCGCCAGCAGCCAAGAACGTGGTTCTAACACTGAAGCTTTCTTT. This chain joins TRBV4-3 and TRBJ1-1; D remains ambiguous. V was trimmed by 0 bases and J by 2 bases, leaving 10 bases between them. CDR1 is LGHNA and CDR2 is YSLEER in the germline V gene. The CDR3 sequence is 15 residues long.

This clonotype was detected a few times. This sequence joins TRBV5-4 and TRBJ1-1, with TRBD1 matching over 7 bases. Germline CDR1 SGHNT, CDR2 YYREEE (reference sequence). The CDR3 extends over 14 amino acids. The trim removed 4 bases at V and 6 bases at J, leaving 9 bases unmatched. CDR3 DNA: TGTGCCAGCAGCCCGACAGGGCGAAAGGCTGAAGCTTTCTTT. Translating it yields CASSPTGRKAEAFF.

The genes are TRBV9 and TRBJ1-1, with TRBD1 matching over 8 bases. The CDR3 is made up of 17 amino acids. Germline assignment: CDR1 SGDLS and CDR2 YYNGEE. The J segment lost 5 bases and the V segment lost 4 bases, leaving 16 bases of the junction unmatched. CDR3 nucleotide sequence: TGTGCCAGCAGCTCGATGGGGCCAGGGGGCGGTTTTACTGAAGCTTTCTTT. Its translation: CASSSMGPGGGFTEAFF.

This clonotype was counted between two and nine times. This chain uses TRBV9 with TRBJ1-6; D might be TRBD1 (5 bases). Trimming left V 3 bases short and J 8 bases short, with 6 bases between. The CDR3 consists of 12 residues. Germline V lookup: CDR1 SGDLS, CDR2 YYNGEE. The CDR3 nucleotides read TGTGCCAGCAGCGGGGGGGATTCACCCCTCCACTTT. Its protein product is CASSGGDSPLHF.

The gene calls are TRBV24-1 and TRBJ2-5, with TRBD1 matching 8 bases. The trim removed 5 bases at V and 4 bases at J, leaving 5 bases unmatched. The CDR3 has 14 residues. The germline V gene encodes CDR1 KGHDR and CDR2 SFDVKD. The CDR3 region is CATSAPDRAETQYF. In DNA form, the CDR3 reads TGTGCCACCAGTGCCCCGGACAGGGCAGAGACCCAGTACTTC.

The rearrangement joins TRBV29-1 to TRBJ2-3; D unresolved. V dropped 0 bases and J dropped 4 bases, with 5 bases sitting between them. The germline V gene has CDR1 SQVTM and CDR2 ANQGSEA. The CDR3 contains 12 residues. The CDR3 DNA follows: TGCAGCGTTGAAGATCTTGCAGATACGCAGTATTTT. Translation gives CSVEDLADTQYF.